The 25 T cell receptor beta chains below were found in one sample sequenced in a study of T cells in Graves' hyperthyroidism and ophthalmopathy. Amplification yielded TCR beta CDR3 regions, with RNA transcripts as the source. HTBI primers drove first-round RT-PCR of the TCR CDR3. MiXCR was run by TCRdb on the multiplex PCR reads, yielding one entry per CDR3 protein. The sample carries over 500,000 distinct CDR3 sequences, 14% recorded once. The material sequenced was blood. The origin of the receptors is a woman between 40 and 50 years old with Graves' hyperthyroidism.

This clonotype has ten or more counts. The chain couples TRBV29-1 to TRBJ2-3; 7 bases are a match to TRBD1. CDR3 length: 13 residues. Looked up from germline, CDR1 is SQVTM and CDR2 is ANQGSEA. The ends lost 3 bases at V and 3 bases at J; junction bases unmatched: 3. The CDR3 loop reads CSVERGQTDTQYF. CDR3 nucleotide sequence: TGCAGCGTTGAGAGGGGGCAAACAGATACGCAGTATTTT.

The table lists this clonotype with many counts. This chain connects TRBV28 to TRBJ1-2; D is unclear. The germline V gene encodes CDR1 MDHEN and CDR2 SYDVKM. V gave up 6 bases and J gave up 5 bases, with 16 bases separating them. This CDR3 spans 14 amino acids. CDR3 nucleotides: TGTGCCAGCAGAGGAGCGTCAGCGGGTTATGGCTACACCTTC. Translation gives CASRGASAGYGYTF.

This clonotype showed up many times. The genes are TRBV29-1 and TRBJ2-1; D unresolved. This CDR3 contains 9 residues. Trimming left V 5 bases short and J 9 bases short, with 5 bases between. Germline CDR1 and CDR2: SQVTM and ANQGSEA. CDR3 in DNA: TGCAGCGTTTGGTGTGAGCAGTTCTTC. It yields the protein CSVWCEQFF.

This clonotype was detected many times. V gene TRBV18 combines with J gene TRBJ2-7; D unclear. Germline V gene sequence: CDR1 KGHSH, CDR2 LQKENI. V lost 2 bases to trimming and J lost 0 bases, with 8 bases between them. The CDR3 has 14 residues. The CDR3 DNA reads TGTGCCAGCTCACCAGTACAGAGCTCCTACGAGCAGTACTTC. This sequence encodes CASSPVQSSYEQYF.

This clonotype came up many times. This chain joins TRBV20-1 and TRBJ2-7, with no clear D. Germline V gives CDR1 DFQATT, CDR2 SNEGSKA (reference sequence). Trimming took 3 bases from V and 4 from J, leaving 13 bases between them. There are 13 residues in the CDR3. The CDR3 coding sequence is TGCAGTGCTAGTCCGGGCCCACAGTACGAGCAGTACTTC. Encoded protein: CSASPGPQYEQYF.

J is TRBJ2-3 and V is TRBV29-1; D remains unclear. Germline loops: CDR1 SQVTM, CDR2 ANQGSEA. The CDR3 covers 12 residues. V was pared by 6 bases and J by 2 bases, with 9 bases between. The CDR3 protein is CSVSPATDTQYF. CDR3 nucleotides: TGCAGCGTATCTCCGGCCACAGATACGCAGTATTTT.

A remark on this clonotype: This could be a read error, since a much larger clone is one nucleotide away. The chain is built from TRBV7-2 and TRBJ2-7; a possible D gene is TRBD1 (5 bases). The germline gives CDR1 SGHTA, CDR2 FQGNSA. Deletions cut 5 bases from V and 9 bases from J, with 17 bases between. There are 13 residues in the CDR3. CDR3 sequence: CASSPPGAVGQYF. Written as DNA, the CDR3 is TGTGCCAGCAGCCCCCCTGGGGCGGTCGGGCAGTACTTC.

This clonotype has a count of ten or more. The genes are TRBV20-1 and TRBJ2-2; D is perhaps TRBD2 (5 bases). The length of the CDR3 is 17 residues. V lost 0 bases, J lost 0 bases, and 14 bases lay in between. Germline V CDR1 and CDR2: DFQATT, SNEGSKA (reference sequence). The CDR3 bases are TGCAGTGCTAGAGAGAAACCTCGGGATTCGAACACCGGGGAGCTGTTTTTT. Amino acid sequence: CSAREKPRDSNTGELFF.

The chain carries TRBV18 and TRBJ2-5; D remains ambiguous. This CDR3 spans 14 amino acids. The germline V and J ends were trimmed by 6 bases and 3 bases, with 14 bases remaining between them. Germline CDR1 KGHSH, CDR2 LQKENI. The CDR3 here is CASSPVNSEETQYF. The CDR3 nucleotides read TGTGCCAGCTCGCCCGTGAACTCTGAAGAGACCCAGTACTTC.

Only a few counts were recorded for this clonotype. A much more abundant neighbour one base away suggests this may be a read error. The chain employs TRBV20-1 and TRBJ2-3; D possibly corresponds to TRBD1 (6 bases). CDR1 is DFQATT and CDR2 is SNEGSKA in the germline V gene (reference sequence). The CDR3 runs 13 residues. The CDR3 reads CSAVRDNTGTQYF. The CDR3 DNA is TGCAGTGCCGTCCGGGACAACACAGGTACGCAGTATTTT.

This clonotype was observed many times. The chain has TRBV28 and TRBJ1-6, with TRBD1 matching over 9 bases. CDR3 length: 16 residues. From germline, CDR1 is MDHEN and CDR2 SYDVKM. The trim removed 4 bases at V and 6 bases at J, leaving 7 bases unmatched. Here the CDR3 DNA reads TGTGCCAGCAGTTCTCCCGGGACAGGGATTAATTCACCCCTCCACTTT. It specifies CASSSPGTGINSPLHF.

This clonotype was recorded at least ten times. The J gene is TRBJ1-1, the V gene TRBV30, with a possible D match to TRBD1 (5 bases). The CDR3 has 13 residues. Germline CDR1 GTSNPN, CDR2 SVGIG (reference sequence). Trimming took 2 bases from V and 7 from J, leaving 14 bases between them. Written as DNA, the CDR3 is TGTGCCTGGAGTCTTGACAGTCTCAGTGAAGCTTTCTTT. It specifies CAWSLDSLSEAFF.

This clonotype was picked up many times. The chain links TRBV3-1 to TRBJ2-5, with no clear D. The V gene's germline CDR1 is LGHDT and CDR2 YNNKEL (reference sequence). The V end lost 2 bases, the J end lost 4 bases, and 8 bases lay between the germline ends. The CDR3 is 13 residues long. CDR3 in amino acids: CASSQTGRETQYF. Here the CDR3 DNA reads TGTGCCAGCAGCCAAACGGGTAGAGAGACCCAGTACTTC.

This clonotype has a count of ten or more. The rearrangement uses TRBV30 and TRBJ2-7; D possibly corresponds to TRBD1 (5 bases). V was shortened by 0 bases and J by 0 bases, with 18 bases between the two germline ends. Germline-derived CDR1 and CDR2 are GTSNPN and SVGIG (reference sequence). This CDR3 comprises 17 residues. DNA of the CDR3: TGTGCCTGGAGTGTATCCCCAGGGCGGTTCAGCTCCTACGAGCAGTACTTC. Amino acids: CAWSVSPGRFSSYEQYF. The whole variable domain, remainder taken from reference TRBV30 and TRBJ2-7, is SQTIHQWPATLVQPVGSPLSLECTVEGTSNPNLYWYRQAAGRGLQLLFYSVGIGQISSEVPQNLSASRPQDRQFILSSKKLLLSDSGFYLCAWSVSPGRFSSYEQYFGPGTRLTVT.

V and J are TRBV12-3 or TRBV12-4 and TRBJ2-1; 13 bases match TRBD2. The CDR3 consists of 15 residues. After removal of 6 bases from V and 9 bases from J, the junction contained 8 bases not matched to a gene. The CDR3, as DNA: TGTGCCAGCAGACCCGGGACTAGCGGGAACGTTGAGCAGTTCTTC. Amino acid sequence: CASRPGTSGNVEQFF.

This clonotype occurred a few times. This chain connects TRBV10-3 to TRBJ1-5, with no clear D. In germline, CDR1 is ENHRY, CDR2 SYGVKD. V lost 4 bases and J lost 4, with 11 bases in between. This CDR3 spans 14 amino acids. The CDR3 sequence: CAISVDDGNQPQHF. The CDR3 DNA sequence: TGTGCCATCAGTGTCGACGACGGGAATCAGCCCCAGCATTTT.

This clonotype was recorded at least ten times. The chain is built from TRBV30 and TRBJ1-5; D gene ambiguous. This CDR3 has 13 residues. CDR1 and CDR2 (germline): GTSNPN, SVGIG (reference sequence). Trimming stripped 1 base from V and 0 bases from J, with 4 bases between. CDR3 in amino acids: CAWSGNSNQPQHF. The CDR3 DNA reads TGTGCCTGGAGTGGGAATAGCAATCAGCCCCAGCATTTT.

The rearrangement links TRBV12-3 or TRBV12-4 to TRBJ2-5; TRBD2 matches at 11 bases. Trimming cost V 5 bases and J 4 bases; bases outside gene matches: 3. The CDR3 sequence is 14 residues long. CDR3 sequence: CASSHGLAGETQYF. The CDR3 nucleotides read TGTGCCAGCAGTCATGGACTAGCGGGAGAGACCCAGTACTTC.

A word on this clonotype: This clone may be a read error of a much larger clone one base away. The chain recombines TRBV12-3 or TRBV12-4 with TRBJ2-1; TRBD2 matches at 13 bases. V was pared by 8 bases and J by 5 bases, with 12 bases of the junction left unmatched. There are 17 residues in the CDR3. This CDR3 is CASGSWTSGRLHNEQFF. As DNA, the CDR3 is TGTGCCAGCGGTTCCTGGACTAGCGGGAGATTGCACAATGAGCAGTTCTTC.

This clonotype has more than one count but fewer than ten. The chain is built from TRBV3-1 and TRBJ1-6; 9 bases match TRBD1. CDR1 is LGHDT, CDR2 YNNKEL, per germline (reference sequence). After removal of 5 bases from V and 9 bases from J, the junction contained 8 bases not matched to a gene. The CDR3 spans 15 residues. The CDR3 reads CASSGEGTGSSPLHF. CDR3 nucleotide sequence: TGTGCCAGCAGCGGAGAAGGGACAGGGTCTTCACCCCTCCACTTT.

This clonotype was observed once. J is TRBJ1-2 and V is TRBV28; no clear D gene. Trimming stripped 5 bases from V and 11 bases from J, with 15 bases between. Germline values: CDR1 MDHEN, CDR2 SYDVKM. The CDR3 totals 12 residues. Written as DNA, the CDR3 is TGTGCCAGCAGTCCCTGGGAGCGCGGTTACACCTTC. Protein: CASSPWERGYTF.

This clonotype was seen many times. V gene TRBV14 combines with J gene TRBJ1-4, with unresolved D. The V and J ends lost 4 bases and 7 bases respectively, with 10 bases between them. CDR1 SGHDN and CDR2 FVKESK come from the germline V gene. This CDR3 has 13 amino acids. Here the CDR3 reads CASSPIPGEKLFF. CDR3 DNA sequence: TGTGCCAGCAGCCCAATCCCCGGTGAAAAACTGTTTTTT.

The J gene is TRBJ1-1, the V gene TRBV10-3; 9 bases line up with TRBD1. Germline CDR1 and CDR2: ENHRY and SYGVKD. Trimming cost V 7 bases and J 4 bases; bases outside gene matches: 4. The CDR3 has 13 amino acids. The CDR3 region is CAIKTTGGTEAFF. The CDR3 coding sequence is TGTGCCATCAAGACGACAGGGGGCACTGAAGCTTTCTTT.

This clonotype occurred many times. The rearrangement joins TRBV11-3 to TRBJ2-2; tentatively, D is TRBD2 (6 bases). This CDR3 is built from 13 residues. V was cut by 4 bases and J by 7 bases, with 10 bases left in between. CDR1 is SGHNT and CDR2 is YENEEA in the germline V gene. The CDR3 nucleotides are TGTGCCAGCAGCTCCGTCGGGGGCGGGGAGCTGTTTTTT. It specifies CASSSVGGGELFF.

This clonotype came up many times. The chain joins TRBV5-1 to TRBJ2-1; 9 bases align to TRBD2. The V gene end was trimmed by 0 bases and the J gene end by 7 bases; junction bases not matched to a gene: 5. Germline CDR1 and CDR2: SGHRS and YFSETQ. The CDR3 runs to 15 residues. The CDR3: CASSLDAGGKNEQFF. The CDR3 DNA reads TGCGCCAGCAGCTTGGACGCGGGAGGGAAAAATGAGCAGTTCTTC.